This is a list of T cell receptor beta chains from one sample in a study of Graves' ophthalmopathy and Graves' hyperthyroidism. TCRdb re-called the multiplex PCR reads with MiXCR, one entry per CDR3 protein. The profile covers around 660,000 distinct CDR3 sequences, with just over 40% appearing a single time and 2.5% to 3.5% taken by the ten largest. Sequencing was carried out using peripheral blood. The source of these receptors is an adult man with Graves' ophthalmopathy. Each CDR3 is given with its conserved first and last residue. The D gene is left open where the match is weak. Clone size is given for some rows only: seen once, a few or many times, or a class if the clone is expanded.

CDR3aa: CASSYGQSYNSPLHF; CDR3nt: TGTGCCAGCAGTTACGGACAGAGTTATAATTCACCCCTCCACTTT; d_gene: NA; v_gene: TRBV6-6; j_gene: TRBJ1-6; abundance: NA
CDR3aa: CASSGRGSYEQYF; CDR3nt: TGTGCCAGCAGTGGAAGGGGGAGCTACGAGCAGTACTTC; d_gene: NA; v_gene: TRBV2; j_gene: TRBJ2-7; abundance: many
CDR3aa: CAISEYATPGQGSLGPPYEQYF; CDR3nt: TGTGCCATCAGTGAATACGCTACTCCGGGACAGGGTTCCCTCGGCCCCCCCTACGAGCAGTACTTC; d_gene: TRBD1; v_gene: TRBV10-3; j_gene: TRBJ2-7; abundance: NA
CDR3aa: CASIQTGTWGYGELFF; CDR3nt: TGTGCTAGTATCCAAACCGGGACGTGGGGGTACGGGGAGCTGTTTTTT; d_gene: NA; v_gene: TRBV12-5; j_gene: TRBJ2-2; abundance: few
CDR3aa: CASSQVYGTGELFF; CDR3nt: TGTGCCAGCAGCCAAGTCTACGGCACCGGGGAGCTGTTTTTT; d_gene: NA; v_gene: TRBV7-9; j_gene: TRBJ2-2; abundance: NA
CDR3aa: CASSVPGFYGYTF; CDR3nt: TGTGCCAGCAGCGTCCCGGGATTTTATGGCTACACCTTC; d_gene: NA; v_gene: TRBV6-1; j_gene: TRBJ1-2; abundance: few
CDR3aa: CASSLVRGSNEQYF; CDR3nt: TGTGCCAGCAGTTTAGTTCGGGGGTCCAACGAGCAGTACTTC; d_gene: NA; v_gene: TRBV2; j_gene: TRBJ2-7; abundance: few
CDR3aa: CASSPGTGGYGYTF; CDR3nt: TGCGCCAGCAGTCCCGGGACAGGGGGCTATGGCTACACCTTC; d_gene: TRBD1; v_gene: TRBV5-1; j_gene: TRBJ1-2; abundance: many
CDR3aa: CASSSSGSLETQYF; CDR3nt: TGTGCCAGTAGTTCTAGCGGGAGCTTGGAGACCCAGTACTTC; d_gene: TRBD2; v_gene: TRBV19; j_gene: TRBJ2-5; abundance: NA
CDR3aa: CASSPERTGSNEKLFF; CDR3nt: TGTGCCAGCAGCCCCGAACGGACAGGGTCCAATGAAAAACTGTTTTTT; d_gene: TRBD1; v_gene: TRBV7-9; j_gene: TRBJ1-4; abundance: many
CDR3aa: CSARDAQGGNTGELFF; CDR3nt: TGCAGTGCTAGAGATGCGCAGGGTGGGAACACCGGGGAGCTGTTTTTT; d_gene: NA; v_gene: TRBV20-1; j_gene: TRBJ2-2; abundance: NA
CDR3aa: CSAFSGRGDEQYF; CDR3nt: TGCAGTGCTTTTAGCGGGAGGGGGGACGAGCAGTACTTC; d_gene: TRBD2; v_gene: TRBV20-1; j_gene: TRBJ2-7; abundance: NA
CDR3aa: CSQGADTEAFF; CDR3nt: TGCAGCCAAGGCGCGGACACTGAAGCTTTCTTT; d_gene: NA; v_gene: TRBV29-1; j_gene: TRBJ1-1; abundance: NA
CDR3aa: CASSQNVVETQYF; CDR3nt: TGCGCCAGCAGCCAAAACGTGGTAGAGACCCAGTACTTC; d_gene: NA; v_gene: TRBV4-1; j_gene: TRBJ2-5; abundance: many
CDR3aa: CASSQKGGGLSPLHF; CDR3nt: TGTGCCAGCAGCCAAAAGGGTGGGGGGCTATCACCCCTCCACTTT; d_gene: NA; v_gene: TRBV3-1; j_gene: TRBJ1-6; abundance: few
CDR3aa: CSARGSGANVLTF; CDR3nt: TGCAGCGCCAGGGGCTCTGGGGCCAACGTCCTGACTTTC; d_gene: NA; v_gene: TRBV29-1; j_gene: TRBJ2-6; abundance: NA
CDR3aa: CAGGGALGYTF; CDR3nt: TGTGCCGGTGGGGGGGCGCTTGGCTACACCTTC; d_gene: NA; v_gene: TRBV6-6; j_gene: TRBJ1-2; abundance: many
CDR3aa: CASSQDLNRGYTF; CDR3nt: TGTGCCAGCAGCCAAGATCTTAATCGGGGCTACACCTTC; d_gene: NA; v_gene: TRBV11-3; j_gene: TRBJ1-2; abundance: NA
CDR3aa: CASSPLGGTGANVLTF; CDR3nt: TGCGCCAGCAGCCCACTAGGGGGTACAGGGGCCAACGTCCTGACTTTC; d_gene: NA; v_gene: TRBV4-1; j_gene: TRBJ2-6; abundance: few
CDR3aa: CASSLKNGPYEQYF; CDR3nt: TGTGCCAGCAGCTTAAAGAATGGCCCCTACGAGCAGTACTTC; d_gene: NA; v_gene: TRBV7-3; j_gene: TRBJ2-7; abundance: many
CDR3aa: CSAPGSFPPETFF; CDR3nt: TGCAGCGCACCGGGGTCCTTCCCACCTGAAACTTTCTTT; d_gene: NA; v_gene: TRBV29-1; j_gene: TRBJ1-1; abundance: NA
CDR3aa: CASSPRVVGSNSPLHF; CDR3nt: TGTGCCAGCAGCCCAAGGGTGGTGGGCAGCAATTCACCCCTCCACTTT; d_gene: NA; v_gene: TRBV11-1; j_gene: TRBJ1-6; abundance: NA
CDR3aa: CASSLGSLNTEAFF; CDR3nt: TGTGCCAGCAGCTTAGGGTCATTGAACACTGAAGCTTTCTTT; d_gene: NA; v_gene: TRBV7-9; j_gene: TRBJ1-1; abundance: many
CDR3aa: CASSTGLAGAHLFF; CDR3nt: TGTGCCAGCAGCACCGGACTAGCGGGGGCCCACCTGTTTTTT; d_gene: TRBD2; v_gene: TRBV7-2; j_gene: TRBJ2-2; abundance: NA
CDR3aa: CASSHRDRVAGANVLTF; CDR3nt: TGTGCCAGCAGTCACCGGGACAGGGTTGCTGGGGCCAACGTCCTGACTTTC; d_gene: TRBD1; v_gene: TRBV6-5; j_gene: TRBJ2-6; abundance: few
CDR3aa: CASSLLGRVETQYF; CDR3nt: TGTGCCAGCAGCTTGTTGGGGAGGGTCGAGACCCAGTACTTC; d_gene: TRBD2; v_gene: TRBV7-2; j_gene: TRBJ2-5; abundance: few
CDR3aa: CATSRDRLFNYEQYF; CDR3nt: TGTGCCACCAGCAGAGATCGGCTCTTCAACTACGAGCAGTACTTC; d_gene: NA; v_gene: TRBV15; j_gene: TRBJ2-7; abundance: many
CDR3aa: CATSRGSLGNYEQYF; CDR3nt: TGTGCCACCAGCAGGGGCTCCTTGGGAAACTACGAGCAGTACTTC; d_gene: NA; v_gene: TRBV15; j_gene: TRBJ2-7; abundance: many
CDR3aa: CAWRTGSATEAFF; CDR3nt: TGTGCCTGGAGGACAGGGTCCGCCACTGAAGCTTTCTTT; d_gene: TRBD1; v_gene: TRBV7-9; j_gene: TRBJ1-1; abundance: few
CDR3aa: CSAFADSQETQYF; CDR3nt: TGCAGTGCTTTTGCAGATTCTCAAGAGACCCAGTACTTC; d_gene: NA; v_gene: TRBV20-1; j_gene: TRBJ2-5; abundance: few
CDR3aa: CASSNRLGVDTQYF; CDR3nt: TGTGCCAGTAGTAACCGACTAGGTGTAGATACGCAGTATTTT; d_gene: NA; v_gene: TRBV19; j_gene: TRBJ2-3; abundance: NA
CDR3aa: CASKRVGELFF; CDR3nt: TGTGCCAGTAAACGAGTAGGGGAGCTGTTTTTT; d_gene: NA; v_gene: TRBV19; j_gene: TRBJ2-2; abundance: many
CDR3aa: CASELGVEGYTF; CDR3nt: TGTGCCAGCGAACTCGGGGTGGAGGGCTACACCTTC; d_gene: NA; v_gene: TRBV25-1; j_gene: TRBJ1-2; abundance: NA
CDR3aa: CASSGPGVDTEAFF; CDR3nt: TGCGCCAGCAGCGGGCCGGGGGTGGACACTGAAGCTTTCTTT; d_gene: NA; v_gene: TRBV5-1; j_gene: TRBJ1-1; abundance: many
CDR3aa: CASSLSTGGNEKLFF; CDR3nt: TGTGCCAGCAGCTTATCGACAGGGGGGAACGAAAAACTGTTTTTT; d_gene: TRBD1; v_gene: TRBV7-8; j_gene: TRBJ1-4; abundance: NA
CDR3aa: CASSYLGLAERQETQYF; CDR3nt: TGTGCCAGCAGTTACTTAGGACTAGCGGAGAGACAAGAGACCCAGTACTTC; d_gene: TRBD2; v_gene: TRBV6-6; j_gene: TRBJ2-5; abundance: NA
CDR3aa: CAWSVRDSEAFF; CDR3nt: TGTGCCTGGAGTGTAAGGGACAGTGAAGCTTTCTTT; d_gene: TRBD1; v_gene: TRBV30; j_gene: TRBJ1-1; abundance: NA
CDR3aa: CASSIATAGASHTEAFF; CDR3nt: TGTGCCAGTAGTATAGCTACAGCGGGTGCGAGTCACACTGAAGCTTTCTTT; d_gene: NA; v_gene: TRBV19; j_gene: TRBJ1-1; abundance: NA